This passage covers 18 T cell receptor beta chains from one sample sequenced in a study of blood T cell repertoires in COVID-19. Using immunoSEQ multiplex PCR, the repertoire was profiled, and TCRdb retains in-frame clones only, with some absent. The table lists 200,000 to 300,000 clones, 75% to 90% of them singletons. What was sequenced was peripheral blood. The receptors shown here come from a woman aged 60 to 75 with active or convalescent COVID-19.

The CDR3 region has the DNA TGCGCCAGCAGTGATTCGCCCAGGGACTATGGCTACACCTTC. Translating it yields CASSDSPRDYGYTF. The gene calls are TRBV10-2 and TRBJ1-2; TRBD1 might be the D (5 bases). CDR1 is WSHSY, CDR2 SAAADI, per germline. Trimming removed 3 bases from V and 3 bases from J, with 11 bases in between. The CDR3 extends over 14 amino acids.

In DNA form, the CDR3 reads TGTACCGTAGGGGATAAGGGGGAAAAACTGTTTTTT. This translates into CTVGDKGEKLFF. The chain is built from TRBV7-9 and TRBJ1-4, with D maybe TRBD1 (5 bases). Germline loops: CDR1 SEHNR, CDR2 FQNEAQ (reference sequence). This CDR3 comprises 12 residues.

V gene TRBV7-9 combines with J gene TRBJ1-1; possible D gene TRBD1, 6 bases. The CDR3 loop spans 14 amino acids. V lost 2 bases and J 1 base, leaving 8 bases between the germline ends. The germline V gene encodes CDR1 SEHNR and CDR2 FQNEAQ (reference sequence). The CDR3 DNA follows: TGTGCCAGCAGCTTAATGACAGGGAACACTGAAGCTTTCTTT. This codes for CASSLMTGNTEAFF.

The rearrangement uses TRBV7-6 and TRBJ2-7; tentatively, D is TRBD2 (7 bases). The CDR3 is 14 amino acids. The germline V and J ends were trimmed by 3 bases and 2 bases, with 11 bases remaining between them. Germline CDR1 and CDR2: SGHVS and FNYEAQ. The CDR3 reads CASSFSGGPYEQYF. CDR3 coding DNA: TGTGCCAGCAGCTTTTCGGGGGGCCCCTACGAGCAGTACTTC.

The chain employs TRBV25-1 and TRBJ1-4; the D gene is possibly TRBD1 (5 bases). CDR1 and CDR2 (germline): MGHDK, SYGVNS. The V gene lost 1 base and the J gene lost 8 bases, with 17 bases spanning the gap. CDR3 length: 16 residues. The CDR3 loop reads CASSEFGGRVGEKLFF. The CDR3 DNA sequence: TGTGCCAGCAGTGAATTTGGCGGCAGGGTGGGGGAAAAACTGTTTTTT.

The CDR3 DNA follows: TGTGCCAGCAGCCTGGCTCGCACTGAAGCTTTCTTT. This encodes CASSLARTEAFF. The chain uses TRBV6-2 or TRBV6-3 and TRBJ1-1, with D hard to call. The ends were cut back, 6 bases at V and 4 bases at J, with 9 bases in the middle. Germline CDR1 MNHEY, CDR2 SVGEGT. CDR3 length equals 12 residues.

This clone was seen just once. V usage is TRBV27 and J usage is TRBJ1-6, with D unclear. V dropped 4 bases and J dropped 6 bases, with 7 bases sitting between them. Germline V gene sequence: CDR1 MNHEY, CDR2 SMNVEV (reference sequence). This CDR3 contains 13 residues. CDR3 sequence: CASSYQINSPLHF. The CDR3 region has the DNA TGTGCCAGCAGTTATCAGATTAATTCACCCCTCCACTTT.

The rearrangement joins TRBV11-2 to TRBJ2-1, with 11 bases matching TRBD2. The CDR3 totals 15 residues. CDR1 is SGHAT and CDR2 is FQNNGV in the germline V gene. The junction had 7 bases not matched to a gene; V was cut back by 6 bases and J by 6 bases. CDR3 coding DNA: TGTGCCAGCAGGCCAGTAGCGGGGGGGCGCAATGAGCAGTTCTTC. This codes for CASRPVAGGRNEQFF.

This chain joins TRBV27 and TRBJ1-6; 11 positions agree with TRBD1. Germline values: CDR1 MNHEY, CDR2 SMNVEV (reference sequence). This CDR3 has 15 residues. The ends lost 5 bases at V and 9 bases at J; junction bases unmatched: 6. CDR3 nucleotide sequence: TGTGCCAGCAGTACCTCCGGGACAGGGGGTTCACCCCTCCACTTT. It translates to CASSTSGTGGSPLHF.

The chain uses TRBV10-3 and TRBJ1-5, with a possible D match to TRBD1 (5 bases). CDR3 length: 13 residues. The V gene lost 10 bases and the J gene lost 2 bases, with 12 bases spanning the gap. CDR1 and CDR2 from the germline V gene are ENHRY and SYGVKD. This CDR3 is CATYGGGNQPQHF. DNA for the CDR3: TGTGCCACCTACGGGGGGGGCAATCAGCCCCAGCATTTT.

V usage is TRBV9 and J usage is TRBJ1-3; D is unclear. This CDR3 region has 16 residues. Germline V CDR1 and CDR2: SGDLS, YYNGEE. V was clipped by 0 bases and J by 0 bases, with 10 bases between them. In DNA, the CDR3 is TGTGCCAGCAGCGTAGGGCAACCACACTCTGGAAACACCATATATTTT. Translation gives CASSVGQPHSGNTIYF. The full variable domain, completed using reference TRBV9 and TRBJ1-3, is DSGVTQTPKHLITATGQRVTLRCSPRSGDLSVYWYQQSLDQGLQFLIQYYNGEERAKGNILERFSAQQFPDLHSELNLSSLELGDSALYFCASSVGQPHSGNTIYFGEGSWLTVV.

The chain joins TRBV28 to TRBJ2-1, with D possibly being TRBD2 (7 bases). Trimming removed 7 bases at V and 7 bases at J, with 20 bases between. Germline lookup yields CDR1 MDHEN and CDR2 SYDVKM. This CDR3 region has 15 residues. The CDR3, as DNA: TGTGCCAGCATCCGAGGGGGGGATTCTGGAAATGAGCAGTTCTTC. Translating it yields CASIRGGDSGNEQFF.

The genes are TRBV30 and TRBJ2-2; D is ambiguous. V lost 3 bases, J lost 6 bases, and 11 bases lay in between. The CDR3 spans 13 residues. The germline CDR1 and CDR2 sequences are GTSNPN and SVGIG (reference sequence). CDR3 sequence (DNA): TGTGCCTGGAGGGAGACCCCCGCCGGGGAGCTGTTTTTT. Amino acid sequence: CAWRETPAGELFF.

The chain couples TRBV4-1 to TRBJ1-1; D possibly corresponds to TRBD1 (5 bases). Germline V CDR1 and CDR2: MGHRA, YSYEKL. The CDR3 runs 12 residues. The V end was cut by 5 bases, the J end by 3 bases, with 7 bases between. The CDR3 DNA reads TGCGCCAGCAGCGCACAGGACACTGAAGCTTTCTTT. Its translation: CASSAQDTEAFF.

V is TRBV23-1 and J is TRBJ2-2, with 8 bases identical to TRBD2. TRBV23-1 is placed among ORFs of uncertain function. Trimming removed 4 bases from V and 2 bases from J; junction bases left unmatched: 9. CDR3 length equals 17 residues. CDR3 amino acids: CASSPGTSGANTGELFF. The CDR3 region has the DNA TGCGCCAGCAGTCCCGGAACTAGCGGTGCCAACACCGGGGAGCTGTTTTTT.

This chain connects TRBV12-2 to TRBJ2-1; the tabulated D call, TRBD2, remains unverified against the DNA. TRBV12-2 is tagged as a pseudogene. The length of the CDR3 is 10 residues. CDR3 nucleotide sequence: TGTGCAAGTCGTCGTAATGAGCAGTTCTTC. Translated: CASRRNEQFF.

The CDR3 nucleotides are TGTGCCAGCAGCTTGGACAGGGGGGCCTACCGCTCCTACAATGAGCAGTTCTTC. Its translation is CASSLDRGAYRSYNEQFF. The chain combines TRBV5-8 with TRBJ2-1; TRBD1 aligns across 8 bases. V was clipped by 0 bases and J by 0 bases; unmatched bases: 8. The CDR3 is made up of 18 amino acids. Germline CDR1 is SGHTS and CDR2 is YDEGEE. Supplemented by reference TRBV5-8 and TRBJ2-1, the full variable domain reads EAGVTQSPTHLIKTRGQQATLRCSPISGHTSVYWYQQALGLGLQFLLWYDEGEERNRGNFPPRFSGRQFPNYSSELNVNALELEDSALYLCASSLDRGAYRSYNEQFFGPGTRLTVL.

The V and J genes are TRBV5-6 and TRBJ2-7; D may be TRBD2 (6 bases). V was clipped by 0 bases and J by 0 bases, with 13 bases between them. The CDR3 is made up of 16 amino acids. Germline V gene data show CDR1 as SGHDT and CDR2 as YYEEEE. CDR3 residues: CASSLVGGNSSYEQYF. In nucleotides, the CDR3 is TGTGCCAGCAGCTTGGTCGGCGGGAACAGCTCCTACGAGCAGTACTTC.